This TCR beta chain was recorded in a study of shared clonotypes between healthy human individuals. Study context: For every donor, three CD4 naive, three CD4 memory, two CD8 naive and one CD8 memory plates were used. Study results and caveats: Generation probability values for non-shared clonotypes were lower than those for clonotypes shared by all four donors. Generally, naive subsets came out with larger estimated richness than memory subsets.

In the case of this clone: Its antigen is not known.

As processed by the authors: Filtering differed since immunoSEQ provided only junctions, with no quality scores. The data were produced by immunoSEQ multiplex PCR, yet TCRdb's version contains in-frame clones alone and is incomplete. The V and J calls and clone size are taken from that table; D and trimming were inferred from the DNA. Among about 2.3 million clones listed, 85% to 95% were seen once. The V and J ends lost 4 bases and 8 bases, in that order; junction bases with no gene match: 8. This CDR3 region has 14 residues. Germline V lookup: CDR1 SGHRS, CDR2 YFSETQ. The chain has TRBV5-1 and TRBJ1-4, with 7 positions matching TRBD1. The receptor was isolated from a man between 18 and 29 years old in good health. Some clones in this sample may be carry-over from other donors' samples. Sequenced material: naive CD4+ T cells from PBMCs. As for subset: CD45RA+ positively selected. CDR3: CASSQTGRREKLFF. The CDR3 DNA sequence: TGCGCCAGCAGCCAGACAGGGCGCAGGGAAAAACTGTTTTTT. The full variable domain, rest sourced from reference TRBV5-1 and TRBJ1-4, is KAGVTQTPRYLIKTRGQQVTLSCSPISGHRSVSWYQQTPGQGLQFLFEYFSETQRNKGNFPGRFSGRQFSNSRSEMNVSTLELGDSALYLCASSQTGRREKLFFGSGTQLSVL.